The source of this T cell receptor beta chain is a study of CD8+CD57+ T cells in acquired aplastic anemia. Notes on the study in general: Twenty-nine CD8+ CDR3 sequences were shared between patients and controls. Patients did not significantly differ from controls in CD8+ Simpson's diversity.

Both TCR beta VDJ combination and CDR3 sequence profiling were carried out. Genomic DNA was the template for this profiling. TCRdb called the reads again in MiXCR, with one record for every CDR3 protein. Among 310,000 or so distinct CDR3 sequences listed, approximately 60% were seen once. Flow cytometry had shown expanded CD8+CD57+ cells in the patients chosen for sequencing. All patients had severe acquired aplastic anemia. By the time of blood sampling, patients had still received no therapy. V was shortened by 5 bases and J by 8 bases, with 16 bases between the two germline ends. CDR3 length equals 14 residues. The germline V gene encodes CDR1 LNHDA and CDR2 SQIVND (reference sequence). As regards this clonotype: What it binds is not known.

The sample taken for sequencing was sorted CD4+, CD8+, or CD8+CD57+ T cells (not recorded which) from PBMCs. The chain couples TRBV19 to TRBJ2-1, with D maybe TRBD1 (6 bases). The sequence was obtained from a human donor with aplastic anemia. CDR3 region: CASSANREMDEQFF. CDR3 nucleotide sequence: TGTGCCAGTAGTGCCAACAGGGAGATGGATGAGCAGTTCTTC.